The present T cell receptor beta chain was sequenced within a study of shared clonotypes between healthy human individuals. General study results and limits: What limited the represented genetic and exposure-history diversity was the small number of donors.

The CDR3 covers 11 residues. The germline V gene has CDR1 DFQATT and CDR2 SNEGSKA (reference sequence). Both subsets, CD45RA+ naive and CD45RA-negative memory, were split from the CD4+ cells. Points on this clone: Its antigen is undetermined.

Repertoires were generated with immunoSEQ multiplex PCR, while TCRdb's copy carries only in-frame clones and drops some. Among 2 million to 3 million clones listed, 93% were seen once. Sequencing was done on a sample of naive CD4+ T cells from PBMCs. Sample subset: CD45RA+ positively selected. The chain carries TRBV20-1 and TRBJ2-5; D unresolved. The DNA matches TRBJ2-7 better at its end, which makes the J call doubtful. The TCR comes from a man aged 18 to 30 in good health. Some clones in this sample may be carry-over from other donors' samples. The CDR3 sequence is CSARSSYEQYF. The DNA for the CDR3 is TGCAGTGCTAGATCCTCCTACGAGCAGTACTTC.